The rows below give T cell receptor beta chains drawn from one sample of a study of blood T cells in healthy people across ages. TCRdb used MiXCR to reprocess the 5' RACE reads, holding one entry per CDR3 protein. The data contain roughly 700,000 distinct CDR3 sequences, 20% to 30% of them singletons. The same sample was also used in a study of T cells of mothers and their children.

The sequenced sample consisted of blood. These TCRs come from a boy younger than 18 in good health. CDR3s include the opening cysteine and the closing phenylalanine or tryptophan.

len	v_gene	j_gene	CDR3aa
15	TRBV11-2	TRBJ2-7	CASSFGTGGFDEQYF
17	TRBV6-1	TRBJ2-7	CASSAQVPETGAGEQYF
15	TRBV11-2	TRBJ2-7	CASSTRTSGGSLLYF
16	TRBV7-9	TRBJ1-2	CASSFDSGQGAHGYTF
15	TRBV6-6	TRBJ2-6	CASTPDRDGANVLTF
17	TRBV4-3	TRBJ2-3	CASSQDPLAGKTDTQYF
14	TRBV29-1	.	CSVEDPGTQYEQYF
15	TRBV7-2	TRBJ1-1	CASSLQDLGEAEAFF
14	TRBV4-1	TRBJ2-1	CASSQVGYPYEQFF
12	TRBV7-8	TRBJ2-3	CASSMAGDTQYF
14	TRBV12-5	TRBJ1-1	CASGLRDGNTEAFF
13	TRBV6-6	TRBJ1-2	CASSNRGLYGYTF
19	TRBV19	TRBJ2-1	CASTISLGLAGLDIDEQFF
14	TRBV27	TRBJ2-1	CASTGRGTYNEQFF
13	TRBV6-1	TRBJ2-7	CASRKDSFYEQYF
14	TRBV11-2	TRBJ2-7	CASSYGTAAYEQYF
16	TRBV5-1	TRBJ1-1	CASSSRQGGTNTEAFF
17	TRBV14	TRBJ1-1	CASSHFGGPLGDTEAFF
14	TRBV5-1	TRBJ2-1	CASSVTSGDNEQFF
12	TRBV20-1	TRBJ2-5	CSAGRQGETQYF
16	TRBV7-2	TRBJ1-4	CASSFAGTLGGEKLFF
13	TRBV7-9	TRBJ1-2	CASSLVGGYGYTF
15	TRBV29-1	TRBJ2-1	CSVDAAGGNYNEQFF
15	TRBV7-9	TRBJ1-4	CASSFQQGWNEKLFF
12	TRBV10-2	TRBJ2-7	CASTDRDHEQYF
14	TRBV7-2	TRBJ2-2	CASSLWTETGELFF
12	TRBV12-3/TRBV12-4	.	CASSFHRNEQYF